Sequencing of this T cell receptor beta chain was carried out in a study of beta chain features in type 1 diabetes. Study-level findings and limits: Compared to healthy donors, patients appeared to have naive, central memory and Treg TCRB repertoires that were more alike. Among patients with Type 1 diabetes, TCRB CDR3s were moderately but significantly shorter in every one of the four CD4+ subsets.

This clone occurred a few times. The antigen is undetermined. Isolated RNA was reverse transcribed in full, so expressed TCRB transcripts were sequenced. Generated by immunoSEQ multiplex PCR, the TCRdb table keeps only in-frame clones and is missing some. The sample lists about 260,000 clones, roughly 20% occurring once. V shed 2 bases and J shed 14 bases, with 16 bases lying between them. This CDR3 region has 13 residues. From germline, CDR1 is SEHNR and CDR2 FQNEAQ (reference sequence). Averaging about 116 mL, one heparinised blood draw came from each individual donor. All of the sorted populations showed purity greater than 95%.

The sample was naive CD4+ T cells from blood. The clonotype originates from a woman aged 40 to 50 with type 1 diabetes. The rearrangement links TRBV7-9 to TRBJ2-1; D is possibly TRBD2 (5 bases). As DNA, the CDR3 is TGTGCCAGCAGCTTATCAGTTGCTGCGAGGGAGTTCTTC. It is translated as CASSLSVAAREFF.